Listed here are 15 T cell receptor beta chains from one sample, sequenced in a study of cytomegalovirus exposure and HLA in healthy donors. Clones were read by immunoSEQ multiplex PCR, and TCRdb kept only the in-frame ones, dropping some. Here the sample spans 150,000 to 200,000 clones, about 90% being singletons. The sample taken for sequencing was PBMCs. These receptors were obtained from a woman aged 18-30 years in good health and CMV-seropositive.

The chain uses TRBV28 and TRBJ1-5; perhaps TRBD1 as D (5 bases). Germline lookup yields CDR1 MDHEN and CDR2 SYDVKM. This CDR3 contains 16 residues. Deletions cut 3 bases from V and 5 bases from J, with 17 bases between. The CDR3, as DNA: TGTGCCAGCAGTTTTCTGGACCGGGGGTCATATCAGCCCCAGCATTTT. It specifies CASSFLDRGSYQPQHF.

The count of this clone is one. CDR3 nucleotides: TGTGCCATCAGTGCAAGCGGGGGGGCCGGGGAGACCCAGTACTTC. Its translation is CAISASGGAGETQYF. The chain recombines TRBV10-3 with TRBJ2-5; 10 bases align to TRBD2. This CDR3 spans 15 amino acids. Trimming at V came to 4 bases and at J to 5 bases, leaving 7 bases not matched to a gene. Germline V gene lookup returns CDR1 ENHRY and CDR2 SYGVKD.

This chain links TRBV18 with TRBJ2-5; 11 nucleotides align to TRBD1. Looked up from germline, CDR1 is KGHSH and CDR2 is LQKENI. The CDR3 is 19 residues long. V shed 3 bases, J shed 5 bases, and the junction held 17 bases outside the gene matches. The CDR3 here is CASSPKKDRGRESSETQYF. In DNA form, the CDR3 reads TGTGCCAGCTCACCTAAAAAGGACAGGGGGCGAGAGTCGAGTGAGACCCAGTACTTC.

The genes are TRBV18 and TRBJ2-3, with 7 bases fitting TRBD1. The germline V gene has CDR1 KGHSH and CDR2 LQKENI. Losses at the gene ends were 8 bases for V and 6 bases for J; bases not matched to a gene: 8. This CDR3 region has 13 residues. CDR3 sequence: CASRRQGGDTQYF. The CDR3 DNA reads as TGTGCCAGCCGAAGACAGGGTGGTGATACGCAGTATTTT.

This chain links TRBV4-2 with TRBJ2-7; tentatively, D is TRBD1 (7 bases). V dropped 1 base and J dropped 7 bases, with 17 bases sitting between them. Germline V lookup: CDR1 LGHNA, CDR2 YNFKEQ. The CDR3 is 15 residues long. The CDR3 sequence is CASSQVQGGPREQYF. The CDR3 DNA reads as TGTGCCAGCAGCCAAGTTCAGGGGGGACCTCGGGAGCAGTACTTC.

The V call is TRBV4-1, the J call TRBJ2-7, with TRBD2 identical over 8 bases. The germline gives CDR1 MGHRA, CDR2 YSYEKL. CDR3 size: 16 residues. Trimming took 1 base from V and 6 from J; bases not matched to a gene: 11. CDR3 bases: TGCGCCAGCAGCCAAGTTGGGACCGGGACTAGAGGCGAGCAGTACTTC. Protein sequence: CASSQVGTGTRGEQYF.

The chain has TRBV5-1 and TRBJ2-7; TRBD1 matches 8 bases. V lost 3 bases and J lost 4; bases outside the gene matches: 18. Per the germline V gene, CDR1 is SGHRS and CDR2 is YFSETQ. This CDR3 region has 18 residues. For the CDR3, the DNA is TGCGCCAGCAGCTCGGGGGACAGGCGCCCTTGGAATGGATACGAGCAGTACTTC. It yields the protein CASSSGDRRPWNGYEQYF.

The chain couples TRBV7-9 to TRBJ2-7, with D maybe TRBD2 (6 bases). V lost 5 bases and J lost 3, with 20 bases in between. This CDR3 is built from 16 residues. Per germline, CDR1 SEHNR and CDR2 FQNEAQ (reference sequence). The CDR3 DNA sequence: TGTGCCAGCAGCGGCCAGGACTGGCCGCGGGGCTACGAGCAGTACTTC. This codes for CASSGQDWPRGYEQYF.

The chain recombines TRBV5-5 with TRBJ2-7; 9 nucleotides align to TRBD1. Germline CDR1 is SGHKS and CDR2 is YYEKEE (reference sequence). CDR3 length: 15 amino acids. Trimming took 0 bases from V and 5 from J; bases not matched to a gene: 6. The chain's CDR3 is CASSLAYRGPDEQYF. The DNA for the CDR3 is TGTGCCAGCAGCTTGGCCTACAGGGGGCCTGACGAGCAGTACTTC.

The chain carries TRBV15 and TRBJ1-1; D call uncertain. This CDR3 spans 14 amino acids. Germline V gives CDR1 LNHNV, CDR2 YYDKDF (reference sequence). V lost 1 base, J lost 3 bases, and 9 bases lay in between. CDR3 bases: TGTGCCACCAGCAGAGCTGGTCGGGACACTGAAGCTTTCTTT. This gives the protein CATSRAGRDTEAFF.

This clone appeared a few times. The chain uses TRBV4-2 and TRBJ1-3, with 7 bases identical to TRBD1. Losses at the gene ends were 6 bases for V and 0 bases for J; bases not matched to a gene: 8. This CDR3 spans 16 amino acids. The V gene's germline CDR1 is LGHNA and CDR2 YNFKEQ. The CDR3 is CASSYGQAGSGNTIYF. CDR3 nucleotide sequence: TGTGCCAGCAGTTACGGACAGGCTGGCTCTGGAAACACCATATATTTT.

The V call is TRBV12-5, the J call TRBJ2-2; the D gene is possibly TRBD2 (6 bases). Germline V gene sequence: CDR1 LGHNT, CDR2 FRNRAP. V lost 7 bases to trimming and J lost 4 bases, with 13 bases between them. The CDR3 contains 14 residues. Here the CDR3 reads CASAKEGITGELFF. CDR3 coding DNA: TGTGCTAGTGCTAAGGAGGGGATCACCGGGGAGCTGTTTTTT.

CDR3 sequence: CASISGGAYNEQFF. The CDR3, as DNA: TGCGCCAGCATTAGCGGGGGTGCCTACAATGAGCAGTTCTTC. The rearrangement links TRBV5-1 to TRBJ2-1; TRBD2 matches 9 bases. The CDR3 runs to 14 residues. Losses at the gene ends were 6 bases for V and 2 bases for J; bases not matched to a gene: 3. From germline, CDR1 is SGHRS and CDR2 YFSETQ.

This sequence joins TRBV9 and TRBJ1-1, with D hard to call. Trimming pared 0 bases from V and 4 bases from J, leaving 10 bases between. This CDR3 has 14 amino acids. In germline, CDR1 is SGDLS, CDR2 YYNGEE. The CDR3: CASSVDGLSTEAFF. CDR3 sequence (DNA): TGTGCCAGCAGCGTAGATGGACTTAGCACTGAAGCTTTCTTT.

This chain uses TRBV28 with TRBJ2-3; TRBD1 might be the D (6 bases). The ends were cut back, 0 bases at V and 0 bases at J, with 7 bases in the middle. From germline, CDR1 is MDHEN and CDR2 SYDVKM. This CDR3 has 15 residues. DNA for the CDR3: TGTGCCAGCAGTTTATGGAGGGGGAGCACAGATACGCAGTATTTT. It codes for CASSLWRGSTDTQYF.